A selection of T cell receptor beta chains follows, all from one sample in a study of shared clonotypes between healthy human individuals. Sequencing used immunoSEQ multiplex PCR; TCRdb keeps in-frame clones, though not all of them. This table holds fewer than 1 million clones, 90% to 97% found once. The source material was naive CD8+ T cells sorted from blood. These receptors were obtained from a man aged 25 to 45 in good health. CDR3s include the opening cysteine and the closing phenylalanine or tryptophan. D genes are given only for firm matches. Clone size is shown for a subset of rows, as once, few, many or a class of expanded clone.

CDR3: CASRAGTGSYEQYF
DNA: TGTGCCAGCAGGGCCGGGACAGGGTCCTACGAGCAGTACTTC
length: 14
J: TRBJ2-7
size: .
V: TRBV6-5
D: TRBD1

CDR3: CASSLLRTGGDEQYF
DNA: TGTGCCAGCAGTCTCCTGAGGACAGGGGGCGACGAGCAGTACTTC
length: 15
J: TRBJ2-7
size: .
V: TRBV27
D: TRBD1

CDR3: CASSLGQGAITGLAIRVEQFF
DNA: TGCGCCAGCAGCTTGGGGCAGGGGGCTATAACGGGACTAGCGATCCGGGTTGAGCAGTTCTTC
length: 21
J: TRBJ2-1
size: .
V: TRBV5-1
D: TRBD2

CDR3: CASSQGTTAEQYF
DNA: TGTGCCAGCAGCCAGGGGACGACTGCCGAGCAGTACTTC
length: 13
J: TRBJ2-7
size: .
V: TRBV11-2
D: .

CDR3: CASTLWASGRGEQFF
DNA: TGTGCCAGCACCCTTTGGGCTAGCGGGAGGGGTGAGCAGTTCTTC
length: 15
J: TRBJ2-1
size: .
V: TRBV28
D: TRBD2

CDR3: CASSGTSGYEQYF
DNA: TGTGCCAGTAGTGGGACTAGCGGCTACGAGCAGTACTTC
length: 13
J: TRBJ2-7
size: .
V: TRBV19
D: TRBD2

CDR3: CASSLNRYTGELFF
DNA: TGTGCCAGCAGCTTAAACAGATACACCGGGGAGCTGTTTTTT
length: 14
J: TRBJ2-2
size: .
V: TRBV7-2
D: .

CDR3: CAISERKRTDYEQYF
DNA: TGTGCCATCAGTGAGAGAAAAAGGACTGATTACGAGCAGTACTTC
length: 15
J: TRBJ2-7
size: .
V: TRBV10-3
D: .

CDR3: CAWSDTANEQFF
DNA: TGTGCCTGGAGTGACACAGCTAATGAGCAGTTCTTC
length: 12
J: TRBJ2-1
size: .
V: TRBV30
D: .

CDR3: CASSQDTEAFF
DNA: TGCGCCAGCAGCCAAGACACTGAAGCTTTCTTT
length: 11
J: TRBJ1-1
size: .
V: TRBV4-1
D: .

CDR3: CASTTGSSYNEQFF
DNA: TGTGCCAGTACCACAGGGAGCTCCTACAATGAGCAGTTCTTC
length: 14
J: TRBJ2-1
size: .
V: TRBV6-6
D: .

CDR3: CASSLGAGVNTEAFF
DNA: TGTGCCAGCAGCTTAGGGGCAGGGGTGAACACTGAAGCTTTCTTT
length: 15
J: TRBJ1-1
size: once
V: TRBV13
D: .

CDR3: CASSQSPPGLYEQYF
DNA: TGCGCCAGCAGCCAGTCCCCCCCGGGTCTCTACGAGCAGTACTTC
length: 15
J: TRBJ2-7
size: .
V: TRBV4-1
D: .